This TCR beta chain came from a study of T cell changes during pregnancy in multiple sclerosis. TCRdb's copy holds only in-frame clones and misses some; the assay was immunoSEQ multiplex PCR. The table shows roughly 110,000 clones, with 80% to 95% occurring only once. V lost 4 bases and J lost 4, with 34 bases in between. The CDR3 consists of 21 residues. CDR1 is SGHRS and CDR2 is YFSETQ in the germline V gene. The material was peripheral blood, obtained after pregnancy. This chain joins TRBV5-1 and TRBJ2-3, with D possibly being TRBD1 (6 bases). This TCR derives from a female donor with multiple sclerosis, enrolled in a pregnancy study. The CDR3 DNA sequence: TGCGCCAGCAGCCAACCTGATACCTACGCCCGTAACAGGGTGTCCGCAGATACGCAGTATTTT. Its protein is CASSQPDTYARNRVSADTQYF.